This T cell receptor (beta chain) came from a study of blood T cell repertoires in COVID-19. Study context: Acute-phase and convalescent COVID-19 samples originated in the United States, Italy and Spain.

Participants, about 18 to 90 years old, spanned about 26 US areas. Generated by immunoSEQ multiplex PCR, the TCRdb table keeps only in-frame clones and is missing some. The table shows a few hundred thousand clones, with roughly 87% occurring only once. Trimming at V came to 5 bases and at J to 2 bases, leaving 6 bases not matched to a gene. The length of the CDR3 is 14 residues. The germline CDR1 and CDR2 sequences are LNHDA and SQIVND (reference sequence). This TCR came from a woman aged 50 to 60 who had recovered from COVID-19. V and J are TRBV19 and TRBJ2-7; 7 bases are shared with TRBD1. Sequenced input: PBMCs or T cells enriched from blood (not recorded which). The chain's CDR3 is CASSPRQGTYEQYF. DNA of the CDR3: TGTGCCAGTAGTCCTCGACAGGGAACCTACGAGCAGTACTTC.